Following are 10 T cell receptor beta chains from one sample sequenced in a study of T cells in Graves' hyperthyroidism and ophthalmopathy. TCR beta CDR3 region amplification was performed from RNA transcripts. With the HTBI primer set, the TCR CDR3 went through a first round of RT-PCR. TCRdb fed the multiplex PCR reads into MiXCR, producing one record per CDR3 protein. Of hundreds of thousands of distinct CDR3 sequences in the sample, 35% to 40% were seen once. The sample taken for sequencing was blood. The origin of the receptors is a man between 18 and 35 years old with Graves' hyperthyroidism.

The sample holds many counts of this clonotype. V gene TRBV7-9 combines with J gene TRBJ1-6, with unresolved D. In germline, CDR1 is SEHNR, CDR2 FQNEAQ (reference sequence). V gave up 5 bases and J gave up 9 bases, with 11 bases separating them. This CDR3 has 13 amino acids. The CDR3 is CASSHPSGSPLHF. DNA of the CDR3: TGTGCCAGCAGCCACCCCTCGGGTTCACCCCTCCACTTT.

V gene TRBV2 combines with J gene TRBJ1-2, with a tentative D call TRBD1 (6 bases). CDR3 length equals 14 residues. CDR1 is SNHLY, CDR2 FYNNEI, per germline. Deletions cut 2 bases from V and 6 bases from J, with 13 bases between. The CDR3 is CASSERGGRDGYTF. Written as DNA, the CDR3 is TGTGCCAGCAGTGAAAGGGGGGGCAGGGATGGCTACACCTTC.

This clonotype was observed many times. The gene calls are TRBV29-1 and TRBJ1-4; D gene unclear. Trimming removed 7 bases from V and 8 bases from J, with 23 bases in between. CDR3 length equals 15 residues. In germline, CDR1 is SQVTM, CDR2 ANQGSEA. The CDR3 region is CSAQSNWARGEKLFF. CDR3 in DNA: TGCAGCGCCCAGTCTAACTGGGCTCGTGGAGAAAAACTGTTTTTT.

This clonotype was detected many times. An end of the junction differs from the germline gene, which may be a read error. The chain uses TRBV4-1 and TRBJ1-1; D is unclear. Germline CDR1 and CDR2: MGHRA and YSYEKL. CDR3 length: 14 residues. The CDR3 sequence: CASSQGGSNTEAFF. DNA for the CDR3: TGTGCCAGCAGCCAAGGAGGGTCGAACACTGAAGCTTTCTTT.

The chain joins TRBV7-9 to TRBJ1-6, with TRBD1 identical over 8 bases. Trimming at V came to 7 bases and at J to 4 bases, leaving 9 bases not matched to a gene. Germline CDR1 SEHNR, CDR2 FQNEAQ (reference sequence). This CDR3 contains 16 residues. CDR3 in amino acids: CASTSDRGKYNSPLHF. The CDR3 DNA reads TGTGCCAGCACCAGTGACAGGGGAAAATATAATTCACCCCTCCACTTT.

The rearrangement joins TRBV15 to TRBJ1-1; D gene unclear. The germline gives CDR1 LNHNV, CDR2 YYDKDF (reference sequence). With 2 bases removed from V and 1 base from J, the gap between germline ends came to 5 bases. The CDR3 runs to 13 residues. CDR3 in DNA: TGTGCCACCAGCAGAAGGACGAACACTGAAGCTTTCTTT. It codes for CATSRRTNTEAFF.

The chain couples TRBV29-1 to TRBJ1-1, with TRBD1 matching 7 bases. V shed 4 bases, J shed 10 bases, and the junction held 15 bases outside the gene matches. CDR3 length equals 14 residues. Germline assignment: CDR1 SQVTM and CDR2 ANQGSEA. CDR3 bases: TGCAGCGTTGTGACAGGGCCGAGAGGATCCGGAGCTTTCTTT. Protein sequence: CSVVTGPRGSGAFF.

This clonotype was picked up many times. This sequence joins TRBV12-3 or TRBV12-4 and TRBJ1-6; TRBD1 is a possible D gene (6 bases). The CDR3 is 13 residues long. V shed 4 bases and J shed 10 bases, with 11 bases lying between them. The CDR3 DNA sequence: TGTGCCAGCAGTTCCAGGGGTAAATCACCCCTCCACTTT. It yields the protein CASSSRGKSPLHF.

In the case of this clonotype: A much larger clone sits a single nucleotide away, making a read error possible. The chain combines TRBV29-1 with TRBJ1-1; 8 bases match TRBD1. The CDR3 length is 13 residues. Germline CDR1 is SQVTM and CDR2 is ANQGSEA. With 6 bases clipped from V and 4 bases from J, the junction kept 7 bases outside the gene matches. This chain's CDR3 is CSVGQGIFTEAFF. In nucleotides, the CDR3 is TGCAGCGTAGGACAGGGAATTTTCACTGAAGCTTTCTTT.

This clonotype was detected only a few times. The chain links TRBV7-2 to TRBJ1-6; D is undetermined. V was pared by 2 bases and J by 8 bases, with 16 bases between. Germline CDR1 and CDR2: SGHTA and FQGNSA. The CDR3 totals 16 residues. CDR3 residues: CASSLPLKGLDSPLHF. Here the CDR3 DNA reads TGTGCCAGCAGCTTACCCCTCAAGGGCTTGGATTCACCCCTCCACTTT.